Listed here are 2 T cell receptor beta chains from one sample, sequenced in a study of T cells in Graves' hyperthyroidism and ophthalmopathy. TCR beta CDR3 regions were amplified from RNA transcripts. The HTBI set primed first-round TCR CDR3 RT-PCR. From the multiplex PCR reads, TCRdb called clonotypes with MiXCR, one entry per CDR3 protein. The data hold hundreds of thousands of distinct CDR3 sequences, with 15% to 17% observed a single time. The sequenced sample consisted of blood. The receptors were gathered from a woman aged 18-35 years with Graves' hyperthyroidism.

This clonotype was counted between two and nine times. This chain uses TRBV18 with TRBJ2-5, with 9 bases matching TRBD1. The CDR3 has 16 residues. The junction had 9 bases not matched to a gene; V was cut back by 2 bases and J by 5 bases. Per germline, CDR1 KGHSH and CDR2 LQKENI. Written as DNA, the CDR3 is TGTGCCAGCTCACCAGTAAAAGGGACAGGGTTCGAGACCCAGTACTTC. Amino acid sequence: CASSPVKGTGFETQYF. Full variable domain (missing parts from reference TRBV18 and TRBJ2-5): NAGVMQNPRHLVRRRGQEARLRCSPMKGHSHVYWYRQLPEEGLKFMVYLQKENIIDESGMPKERFSAEFPKEGPSILRIQQVVRGDSAAYFCASSPVKGTGFETQYFGPGTRLLVL.

For this clonotype: This may stem from a read error, because a much larger clone lies one nucleotide away. The CDR3 protein is CASSLTVAQEAQYF. The CDR3 nucleotides are TGTGCCAGCAGCCTGACGGTGGCTCAAGAGGCCCAGTACTTC. This sequence joins TRBV7-2 and TRBJ2-5, with no clear D. Per the germline V gene, CDR1 is SGHTA and CDR2 is FQGNSA. This CDR3 is built from 14 residues.